Below, 27 T cell receptor beta chains from the same sample are listed, as sequenced in a study of blood T cell repertoires in COVID-19. The data were produced by immunoSEQ multiplex PCR, yet TCRdb's version contains in-frame clones alone and is incomplete. The table includes approximately 74,000 clones, almost 80% detected once. Material for sequencing was peripheral blood. All receptors derive from a man aged 55 to 69 with acute or convalescent COVID-19.

CDR3 amino acids: CASGPGVENTEAFF. CDR3 nucleotides: TGTGCCAGCGGCCCCGGGGTTGAGAACACTGAAGCTTTCTTT. This chain joins TRBV6-7 and TRBJ1-1; D uncertain. TRBV6-7 is given ORF status, its function remaining uncertain. V lost 8 bases and J 1 base, leaving 14 bases between the germline ends. The CDR3 has 14 amino acids.

This chain joins TRBV12-3 or TRBV12-4 and TRBJ2-2; D unclear. The CDR3 is 13 amino acids. The germline V and J ends were trimmed by 7 bases and 2 bases, with 8 bases remaining between them. The chain's CDR3 is CASKSGNTGELFF. CDR3 in DNA: TGTGCCAGCAAATCGGGTAACACCGGGGAGCTGTTTTTT.

The chain has TRBV7-9 and TRBJ2-7, with D possibly matching TRBD1 (5 bases). Germline CDR1 and CDR2: SEHNR and FQNEAQ (reference sequence). The CDR3 loop spans 13 amino acids. Trimming shortened V by 4 bases and J by 5 bases, and 12 bases separated the two germline ends. The DNA of the CDR3 is TGTGCCAGCAGCTACTTCCAGGGCCACGAGCAGTACTTC. This gives the protein CASSYFQGHEQYF.

This clone was seen a handful of times. CDR3 residues: CASKGPGNTEAFF. For the CDR3, the DNA is TGTGCCAGCAAGGGCCCGGGAAACACTGAAGCTTTCTTT. The chain couples TRBV2 to TRBJ1-1, with unresolved D. V was shortened by 7 bases and J by 2 bases, with 11 bases between the two germline ends. CDR3 length equals 13 residues. Looked up from germline, CDR1 is SNHLY and CDR2 is FYNNEI.

This clone showed up just a few times. V gene TRBV11-3 combines with J gene TRBJ1-1, with 7 bases that match TRBD1. The CDR3 length is 14 residues. Trimming cost V 5 bases and J 4 bases; bases outside gene matches: 7. The germline V gene has CDR1 SGHNT and CDR2 YENEEA. CDR3: CASSQQGSSTEAFF. CDR3 sequence (DNA): TGTGCCAGCAGCCAACAGGGGTCCAGCACTGAAGCTTTCTTT.

CDR3 in DNA: TGTGCCAGCAGCCCCTACAGGGGGCTTCAAGAGACCCAGTACTTC. This sequence encodes CASSPYRGLQETQYF. The chain carries TRBV14 and TRBJ2-5, with TRBD1 matching over 9 bases. Trimming took 4 bases from V and 2 from J; bases not matched to a gene: 5. The germline CDR1 and CDR2 sequences are SGHDN and FVKESK. The length of the CDR3 is 15 residues.

The chain couples TRBV29-1 to TRBJ2-5, with 9 bases identical to TRBD2. CDR1 is SQVTM, CDR2 ANQGSEA, per germline. V lost 4 bases, J lost 4 bases, and 4 bases stayed unmatched. CDR3 length: 13 amino acids. Here the CDR3 DNA reads TGCAGCGTTGCGGCGGGGGGGGGAGAGACCCAGTACTTC. It translates to CSVAAGGGETQYF.

The V and J genes are TRBV19 and TRBJ1-6; D ambiguous. Germline-derived CDR1 and CDR2 are LNHDA and SQIVND (reference sequence). Trimming took 7 bases from V and 1 from J, leaving 17 bases between them. This CDR3 has 17 amino acids. This chain's CDR3 is CASTPGGSGSYNSPLHF. The CDR3 DNA is TGTGCCAGTACCCCTGGAGGTAGCGGATCCTATAATTCACCCCTCCACTTT. The entire variable domain, with the rest obtained from reference TRBV19 and TRBJ1-6, is as follows: DGGITQSPKYLFRKEGQNVTLSCEQNLNHDAMYWYRQDPGQGLRLIYYSQIVNDFQKGDIAEGYSVSREKKESFPLTVTSAQKNPTAFYLCASTPGGSGSYNSPLHFGNGTRLTVT.

This chain uses TRBV6-2 or TRBV6-3 with TRBJ2-7; D gene uncertain. Germline assignment: CDR1 MNHEY and CDR2 SVGEGT. The V end was cut by 2 bases, the J end by 3 bases, with 5 bases between. The length of the CDR3 is 12 residues. CDR3 sequence (DNA): TGTGCCAGCAGTTACCCCAGCTACGAGCAGTACTTC. Translation: CASSYPSYEQYF.

The table lists this clone with a few counts. The V call is TRBV11-2, the J call TRBJ2-3; D is ambiguous. Germline V gene data show CDR1 as SGHAT and CDR2 as FQNNGV. Deletions cut 4 bases from V and 5 bases from J, with 10 bases between. The CDR3 runs 13 residues. CDR3 bases: TGTGCCAGCAGCTATAGCCCCCGAGATACGCAGTATTTT. The encoded protein is CASSYSPRDTQYF. Together with reference TRBV11-2 and TRBJ2-3, the CDR3 gives the full variable domain: EAGVAQSPRYKIIEKRQSVAFWCNPISGHATLYWYQQILGQGPKLLIQFQNNGVVDDSQLPKDRFSAERLKGVDSTLKIQPAKLEDSAVYLCASSYSPRDTQYFGPGTRLTVL.

The J gene is TRBJ1-3, the V gene TRBV3-1 (or the pseudogene TRBV3-2); D remains ambiguous. The ends were cut back, 0 bases at V and 0 bases at J, with 3 bases in the middle. This CDR3 is 14 amino acids long. Per the germline V gene, CDR1 is LGHDT and CDR2 is YNNKEL (reference sequence). The CDR3 spells CASSQDVSGNTIYF. In nucleotides, the CDR3 is TGTGCCAGCAGCCAAGACGTCTCTGGAAACACCATATATTTT.

The chain couples TRBV9 to TRBJ2-1, with 14 bases matching TRBD2. The CDR3 consists of 16 residues. The germline V gene has CDR1 SGDLS and CDR2 YYNGEE. V was pared by 4 bases and J by 7 bases, with 7 bases of the junction left unmatched. CDR3 DNA sequence: TGTGCCAGCAGCCCCCGGACTAGCGGGGGGAATAATGAGCAGTTCTTC. It encodes CASSPRTSGGNNEQFF.

On this clone: Within the sample, other DNA sequences also encode this same CDR3. This sequence joins TRBV5-4 and TRBJ2-7, with 8 bases fitting TRBD1. The CDR3 loop spans 14 amino acids. Per germline, CDR1 SGHNT and CDR2 YYREEE (reference sequence). Trimming took 0 bases from V and 4 from J; bases not matched to a gene: 3. The CDR3 coding sequence is TGTGCCAGCAGCTTGGGGCAGGGGGCTTACGAGCAGTACTTC. Encoded protein: CASSLGQGAYEQYF.

This clone was counted ten times or more. The CDR3 region is CASKTGVSYNEQFF. CDR3 bases: TGTGCCAGCAAAACGGGGGTCTCCTACAATGAGCAGTTCTTC. The gene calls are TRBV28 and TRBJ2-1; TRBD2 might be the D (6 bases). Germline V CDR1 and CDR2: MDHEN, SYDVKM. This CDR3 is built from 14 residues. The V and J ends lost 7 bases and 0 bases respectively, with 10 bases between them.

The chain combines TRBV30 with TRBJ2-6; D is possibly TRBD2 (6 bases). Deletions cut 4 bases from V and 3 bases from J, with 13 bases between. This CDR3 spans 15 amino acids. CDR1 is GTSNPN and CDR2 is SVGIG in the germline V gene (reference sequence). The CDR3 reads CAWTYRGFGANVLTF. The CDR3 DNA is TGTGCCTGGACCTACCGGGGGTTTGGGGCCAACGTCCTGACTTTC.

The V gene is TRBV15, the J gene TRBJ1-2; 9 positions agree with TRBD1. The V gene end was trimmed by 1 base and the J gene end by 1 base; junction bases not matched to a gene: 13. The CDR3 extends over 19 amino acids. The germline V gene has CDR1 LNHNV and CDR2 YYDKDF (reference sequence). The CDR3 loop reads CATSRVRPGQGNLNYGYTF. The CDR3 DNA reads TGTGCCACCAGCAGAGTAAGACCGGGACAGGGCAACCTTAACTATGGCTACACCTTC.

This sequence joins TRBV6-6 and TRBJ2-5; TRBD1 is a possible D gene (5 bases). Germline CDR1 MNHNY, CDR2 SVGAGI (reference sequence). V gave up 10 bases and J gave up 3 bases, with 15 bases separating them. This CDR3 has 13 amino acids. The CDR3 DNA follows: TGTGCCACCAATGGGGCAGTTAAAGAGACCCAGTACTTC. Protein product: CATNGAVKETQYF.

Only a few counts were recorded for this clone. The DNA of the CDR3 is TGTGCCAGCAGTCCCGACAGCAGGGTCGCGCGGGGCTACACCTTC. This encodes CASSPDSRVARGYTF. This sequence joins TRBV27 and TRBJ1-2; possible D gene TRBD1, 5 bases. This CDR3 is built from 15 residues. Germline loops: CDR1 MNHEY, CDR2 SMNVEV (reference sequence). V was shortened by 5 bases and J by 8 bases, with 21 bases between the two germline ends.

A single count supports this clone. V gene TRBV5-1 combines with J gene TRBJ1-3; 9 bases map to TRBD1. CDR3 size: 17 residues. Germline assignment: CDR1 SGHRS and CDR2 YFSETQ. The J segment lost 3 bases and the V segment lost 4 bases, leaving 11 bases of the junction unmatched. The CDR3 spells CASSLSGQGFSGNTIYF. The CDR3 DNA follows: TGCGCCAGCAGCCTCTCGGGACAGGGCTTCAGTGGAAACACCATATATTTT.

This chain joins TRBV5-8 and TRBJ1-4; D not certain. The CDR3 has 14 amino acids. The V and J ends lost 5 bases and 0 bases respectively, with 8 bases between them. In germline, CDR1 is SGHTS, CDR2 YDEGEE. CDR3 coding DNA: TGTGCCAGCAGTTCCAGGTCAACTAATGAAAAACTGTTTTTT. Its protein product is CASSSRSTNEKLFF. Complete variable domain (other parts from reference TRBV5-8 and TRBJ1-4): EAGVTQSPTHLIKTRGQQATLRCSPISGHTSVYWYQQALGLGLQFLLWYDEGEERNRGNFPPRFSGRQFPNYSSELNVNALELEDSALYLCASSSRSTNEKLFFGSGTQLSVL.

This sequence joins TRBV6-5 and TRBJ2-5; tentatively, D is TRBD2 (5 bases). Trimming shortened V by 0 bases and J by 7 bases, and 12 bases separated the two germline ends. Germline-derived CDR1 and CDR2 are MNHEY and SVGAGI. The length of the CDR3 is 14 residues. The CDR3 sequence: CASSYSRGAGTQYF. The CDR3 DNA reads TGTGCCAGCAGTTACTCACGGGGTGCGGGGACCCAGTACTTC.

The chain links TRBV30 to TRBJ1-6; TRBD1 agrees at 8 bases. This CDR3 is 16 amino acids long. The germline V gene has CDR1 GTSNPN and CDR2 SVGIG (reference sequence). V lost 2 bases and J lost 8; bases outside the gene matches: 11. The chain's CDR3 is CAWSLGGGTGDSPLHF. Here the CDR3 DNA reads TGTGCCTGGAGTCTCGGAGGTGGGACAGGCGATTCACCCCTCCACTTT.

This chain links TRBV11-2 with TRBJ1-1; TRBD1 aligns across 9 bases. There are 15 residues in the CDR3. Unmatched junction bases numbered 9, after V lost 5 bases and J lost 5 bases. From germline, CDR1 is SGHAT and CDR2 FQNNGV. This CDR3 is CASSPLGQGRTEAFF. The CDR3 nucleotides are TGTGCCAGCAGCCCCCTGGGACAGGGAAGGACTGAAGCTTTCTTT.

The chain is built from TRBV6-1 and TRBJ1-2; 9 bases match TRBD1. Germline lookup yields CDR1 MNHNS and CDR2 SASEGT. This CDR3 is built from 14 residues. V gave up 2 bases and J gave up 8 bases; unmatched junction bases: 6. The CDR3 region has the DNA TGTGCCAGCAGTGAACCGGGACAGGGCAGCGGCTACACCTTC. Its protein is CASSEPGQGSGYTF.

The chain has TRBV20-1 and TRBJ1-1; D remains unclear. The V end was cut by 4 bases, the J end by 7 bases, with 10 bases between. The germline V gene encodes CDR1 DFQATT and CDR2 SNEGSKA (reference sequence). The length of the CDR3 is 11 residues. The CDR3 region has the DNA TGCAGTGCTATCAGGACTATTGAAGCTTTCTTT. The encoded protein is CSAIRTIEAFF.

The V and J genes are TRBV29-1 and TRBJ1-5; TRBD1 matches 10 bases. This CDR3 has 15 residues. CDR1 SQVTM and CDR2 ANQGSEA come from the germline V gene. V shed 4 bases, J shed 0 bases, and the junction held 3 bases outside the gene matches. The CDR3 nucleotides read TGCAGCGTTGGACAGGGGGCCGATAGCAATCAGCCCCAGCATTTT. Translated: CSVGQGADSNQPQHF. Combining the CDR3 with reference TRBV29-1 and TRBJ1-5 gives the whole variable domain SAVISQKPSRDICQRGTSLTIQCQVDSQVTMMFWYRQQPGQSLTLIATANQGSEATYESGFVIDKFPISRPNLTFSTLTVSNMSPEDSSIYLCSVGQGADSNQPQHFGDGTRLSIL.

The rearrangement links TRBV12-3 or TRBV12-4 to TRBJ1-1; D uncertain. This CDR3 has 13 residues. With 6 bases removed from V and 5 bases from J, the gap between germline ends came to 13 bases. The CDR3 protein is CASSRTRLTEAFF. The DNA of the CDR3 is TGTGCCAGCAGCCGAACGCGTTTGACTGAAGCTTTCTTT.